This T cell receptor beta chain was obtained from a study of cytomegalovirus exposure and HLA in healthy donors. CDR3 size: 15 residues. V dropped 1 base and J dropped 6; count of bases not matched to a gene: 7. Germline lookup yields CDR1 LGHNA and CDR2 YNFKEQ. Primers for the PCR totalled 60 Vbeta and 13 Jbeta. How the authors handled the data: Later reanalysis found 80 million or so unique TCR beta chains, around 9.9 million of them shared. Some clones are missing from TCRdb's copy, which holds only in-frame ones; the method was immunoSEQ multiplex PCR. Clone size and the V and J calls come from that table; the DNA yielded D and trimming. The data hold some 120,000 clones, with 83% observed a single time.

The chain is built from TRBV4-2 and TRBJ1-1; 8 nucleotides agree with TRBD1. Sequenced sample: PBMCs. The origin of this receptor is a woman aged 35 to 49 in good health and CMV-seropositive. The CDR3 loop reads CASSQGQGANSEAFF. Here the CDR3 DNA reads TGTGCCAGCAGCCAAGGTCAGGGGGCAAATTCTGAAGCTTTCTTT.